These 28 T cell receptor beta chains were sequenced from one sample in a study of metastatic and nonmetastatic thyroid tumors. Each patient went into thyroid surgery without having received any treatment. TCRdb re-processed the PCR reads through MiXCR. The sample lists about 38,000 clones; 26% were seen once. The specimen sequenced was blood. The receptor set was obtained from a female donor with papillary thyroid cancer or a benign thyroid nodule (not recorded which). Some clones in this sample may be carry-over from other donors' samples.

This chain uses TRBV9 with TRBJ2-1, with 9 bases lining up with TRBD2. The V gene's germline CDR1 is SGDLS and CDR2 YYNGEE. The CDR3 is made up of 17 amino acids. Trimming removed 4 bases from V and 5 bases from J; junction bases left unmatched: 13. The CDR3 is CASSLSGVASGDNEQFF. For the CDR3, the DNA is TGTGCCAGCAGCCTAAGTGGGGTGGCTAGCGGGGACAATGAGCAGTTCTTC.

This chain connects TRBV19 to TRBJ2-7; D perhaps matches TRBD1 (5 bases). CDR1 LNHDA and CDR2 SQIVND come from the germline V gene (reference sequence). The CDR3 is 12 amino acids. Trimming left V 6 bases short and J 6 bases short, with 12 bases between. The CDR3 DNA is TGTGCCAGTAGCAGGGTTCTAGGCGAGCAGTACTTC. Translated: CASSRVLGEQYF.

In this sample, this clone is medium-sized. The J gene is TRBJ2-7, the V gene TRBV11-1, with 9 bases identical to TRBD2. The germline V gene has CDR1 SGHAT and CDR2 FQDESV (reference sequence). This CDR3 is built from 13 residues. The J segment lost 3 bases and the V segment lost 9 bases, leaving 6 bases of the junction unmatched. This CDR3 is CAREIAGVYEQYF. CDR3 DNA sequence: TGTGCCAGAGAGATAGCGGGAGTCTACGAGCAGTACTTC.

Remarks on this clone: A read error may explain this, as a much larger clone is one base away. This sample includes further DNA sequences coding for the same CDR3. Here the CDR3 reads CASSRSGTPSNGQFF. CDR3 DNA: TGTGCCAGCAGCCGATCCGGGACGCCTTCCAATGGTCAGTTCTTC. This chain links TRBV4-2 with TRBJ2-1, with D perhaps matching TRBD1 or TRBD2 (5 bases each). The CDR3 has 15 amino acids. CDR1 LGHNA and CDR2 YNFKEQ come from the germline V gene. V was cut by 4 bases and J by 13 bases, with 23 bases left in between.

J is TRBJ1-2 and V is TRBV15; D may be TRBD1 (5 bases). Deletions cut 6 bases from V and 0 bases from J, with 23 bases between. Germline V gene data show CDR1 as LNHNV and CDR2 as YYDKDF (reference sequence). The CDR3 sequence is 18 residues long. CDR3 protein: CATSPLPGHVSTNYGYTF. The CDR3 bases are TGTGCCACCAGTCCCCTACCAGGACATGTCTCGACTAACTATGGCTACACCTTC.

V gene TRBV27 combines with J gene TRBJ1-2; TRBD1 matches 7 bases. Germline CDR1 is MNHEY and CDR2 is SMNVEV (reference sequence). The J segment lost 6 bases and the V segment lost 3 bases, leaving 7 bases of the junction unmatched. The CDR3 runs 14 residues. In nucleotides, the CDR3 is TGTGCCAGCAGTTTTCGTGGACAGGCGGATGGCTACACCTTC. As protein: CASSFRGQADGYTF.

This clone was seen ten or more times. Other DNA sequences of this sample code for an identical CDR3. The CDR3 region is CSARAPGQDFSYEQYF. The CDR3 DNA follows: TGCAGTGCTAGAGCACCGGGACAGGACTTCTCTTACGAGCAGTACTTC. This sequence joins TRBV20-1 and TRBJ2-7; 8 positions match TRBD1. The trim removed 1 base at V and 4 bases at J, leaving 12 bases unmatched. Germline CDR1 and CDR2: DFQATT and SNEGSKA (reference sequence). The CDR3 extends over 16 amino acids.

There are many counts of this clone. The J gene is TRBJ1-1, the V gene TRBV24-1; the match to TRBD1 covers 12 bases. The CDR3 contains 17 residues. The germline CDR1 and CDR2 sequences are KGHDR and SFDVKD. V was clipped by 4 bases and J by 6 bases; unmatched bases: 11. CDR3 coding DNA: TGTGCCACCAGTGACGGGACAGGGGGCGACCTGAGGGCTGAAGCTTTCTTT. Translating gives CATSDGTGGDLRAEAFF.

This clone occurred a few times. At one of its ends the junction is not consistent with the germline gene, which may arise from a read error. The chain joins TRBV28 to TRBJ1-2, with D maybe TRBD1 (6 bases). There are 15 residues in the CDR3. In germline, CDR1 is MDHEN, CDR2 SYDVKM. The CDR3 region is CSSSPPYRVNYGYTF. DNA for the CDR3: TGTTCCAGCAGTCCCCCGTACAGGGTAAACTATGGCTACACCTTC.

This clone has a count of ten or more. The genes are TRBV19 and TRBJ1-2; no reliable D call. From germline, CDR1 is LNHDA and CDR2 SQIVND (reference sequence). The V end was cut by 7 bases, the J end by 2 bases, with 8 bases between. The CDR3 covers 12 residues. CDR3 in amino acids: CASIQENYGYTF. The CDR3, as DNA: TGTGCCAGTATTCAAGAGAACTATGGCTACACCTTC.

V gene TRBV9 combines with J gene TRBJ2-7, with TRBD2 matching 9 bases. Germline lookup yields CDR1 SGDLS and CDR2 YYNGEE. The CDR3 contains 16 residues. The ends lost 0 bases at V and 4 bases at J; junction bases unmatched: 8. CDR3 in amino acids: CASSVGASGAAYEQYF. The CDR3 region has the DNA TGTGCCAGCAGCGTAGGGGCTAGCGGGGCTGCTTACGAGCAGTACTTC. Combining the CDR3 with reference TRBV9 and TRBJ2-7 gives the whole variable domain DSGVTQTPKHLITATGQRVTLRCSPRSGDLSVYWYQQSLDQGLQFLIQYYNGEERAKGNILERFSAQQFPDLHSELNLSSLELGDSALYFCASSVGASGAAYEQYFGPGTRLTVT.

This clone was seen only a few times. The chain combines TRBV12-3 or TRBV12-4 with TRBJ1-2; D gene ambiguous. The CDR3 covers 11 residues. V was trimmed by 7 bases and J by 10 bases, leaving 13 bases between them. CDR3 nucleotide sequence: TGTGCCAGCATCCCCGGTACATCCTACACCTTC. Translation gives CASIPGTSYTF.

The rearrangement links TRBV7-8 to TRBJ1-5, with unresolved D. V shed 4 bases and J shed 5 bases, with 6 bases lying between them. CDR1 SGHVS and CDR2 FQNEAQ come from the germline V gene. The CDR3 has 12 residues. The CDR3 reads CASSWEHQPQHF. CDR3 DNA: TGTGCCAGCAGCTGGGAGCATCAGCCCCAGCATTTT. The full variable domain, rest sourced from reference TRBV7-8 and TRBJ1-5, is GAGVSQSPRYKVAKRGQDVALRCDPISGHVSLFWYQQALGQGPEFLTYFQNEAQLDKSGLPSDRFFAERPEGSVSTLKIQRTQQEDSAVYLCASSWEHQPQHFGDGTRLSIL.

The rearrangement links TRBV20-1 to TRBJ1-3; TRBD1 matches 11 bases. Germline V gives CDR1 DFQATT, CDR2 SNEGSKA (reference sequence). This CDR3 contains 17 residues. J gave up 0 bases and V 3 bases, and 7 bases lay outside the gene matches. The CDR3 nucleotides read TGCAGTGCTAGCCGGGACAGGGGGACCCTCTCTGGAAACACCATATATTTT. It codes for CSASRDRGTLSGNTIYF.

Many counts were recorded for this clone. V is TRBV20-1 and J is TRBJ2-7; D gene uncertain. CDR1 is DFQATT and CDR2 is SNEGSKA in the germline V gene (reference sequence). This CDR3 region has 13 residues. The V end was cut by 3 bases, the J end by 2 bases, with 11 bases between. CDR3 bases: TGCAGTGCTAGCCTAGTCGAGGCCTACGAGCAGTACTTC. Its translation is CSASLVEAYEQYF.

V usage is TRBV28 and J usage is TRBJ1-2; D gene unclear. The CDR3 runs 14 residues. Germline loops: CDR1 MDHEN, CDR2 SYDVKM. Between the trimmed V and J ends, which lost 7 bases and 7 bases, there was a span of 19 bases. Written as DNA, the CDR3 is TGTGCCAGCACCCCAGGATGGAGCACTGGTGGCTACACCTTC. Translating gives CASTPGWSTGGYTF.

J is TRBJ2-5 and V is TRBV27, with D possibly TRBD1 on 6 matching bases. Germline V lookup: CDR1 MNHEY, CDR2 SMNVEV (reference sequence). V lost 2 bases and J lost 1, with 11 bases in between. This CDR3 region has 15 residues. The CDR3 sequence is CASSLGGHLQETQYF. The DNA of the CDR3 is TGTGCCAGCAGTTTAGGGGGACACCTCCAAGAGACCCAGTACTTC.

This rearrangement joins TRBV20-1 to TRBJ1-4; D unclear. V was cut by 5 bases and J by 9 bases, with 10 bases left in between. CDR3 length equals 11 residues. From germline, CDR1 is DFQATT and CDR2 SNEGSKA (reference sequence). The DNA of the CDR3 is TGCAGTGCTCCCTCTGGGCAAAAACTGTTTTTT. Its translation: CSAPSGQKLFF.

In this sample, this clone turned up once. V usage is TRBV20-1 and J usage is TRBJ2-1; 9 bases agree with TRBD2. Germline values: CDR1 DFQATT, CDR2 SNEGSKA (reference sequence). The CDR3 has 17 residues. With 2 bases clipped from V and 9 bases from J, the junction kept 17 bases outside the gene matches. Here the CDR3 reads CSARHLAGGRAFGEQFF. Written as DNA, the CDR3 is TGCAGTGCTAGACACCTAGCGGGCGGGAGGGCTTTCGGTGAGCAGTTCTTC.

Of note for this clone: A read error may account for a junction end that differs from germline. The gene calls are TRBV6-1 and TRBJ2-5; D possibly matches TRBD1 or TRBD2 (5 bases each). The CDR3 spans 13 residues. Germline V gene sequence: CDR1 MNHNS, CDR2 SASEGT. The CDR3 DNA follows: TGTGCCAACAGTGGGGGAGCGGAGGAGACCCATTACTTC. Translation gives CANSGGAEETHYF.

This clone was picked up many times. Within the sample, other DNA sequences also encode this same CDR3. The chain employs TRBV10-1 and TRBJ2-1; D is undetermined. The length of the CDR3 is 13 residues. Germline values: CDR1 WNHNN, CDR2 SYGVQD (reference sequence). Between the trimmed V and J ends, which lost 4 bases and 7 bases, there was a span of 11 bases. CDR3 in DNA: TGCGCCAGCAGTGGCCCCCCTGGGAATGAGCAGTTCTTC. Protein product: CASSGPPGNEQFF.

This clone was counted at least ten times. For the CDR3, the DNA is TGTGCCAGTAGTATAGGCAGGGGCCCTCGCTATGAGCAGTTCTTC. Residues: CASSIGRGPRYEQFF. This chain uses TRBV19 with TRBJ2-1, with a weak D call TRBD1 (6 bases). CDR3 length equals 15 residues. Germline CDR1 reads LNHDA; CDR2 reads SQIVND (reference sequence). Trimming removed 1 base from V and 8 bases from J, with 15 bases in between.

This clone is medium-sized within its sample. This chain links TRBV28 with TRBJ2-7; tentatively, D is TRBD2 (6 bases). Trimming removed 7 bases at V and 3 bases at J, with 22 bases between. The CDR3 spans 16 residues. Per germline, CDR1 MDHEN and CDR2 SYDVKM. The DNA for the CDR3 is TGTGCCAGCAAGACTAGGAGAATACAACACGGCTACGAGCAGTACTTC. Amino acids: CASKTRRIQHGYEQYF.

This clone was counted many times. V gene TRBV3-1 combines with J gene TRBJ1-3, with TRBD1 as a possible D gene (6 bases). V lost 1 base, J lost 4 bases, and 11 bases lay in between. The CDR3 is made up of 15 amino acids. Looked up from germline, CDR1 is LGHDT and CDR2 is YNNKEL (reference sequence). CDR3 residues: CASSQGTVVGNTIYF. Written as DNA, the CDR3 is TGTGCCAGCAGCCAAGGGACAGTAGTCGGAAACACCATATATTTT.

This clone has at least ten counts. V usage is TRBV11-2 and J usage is TRBJ2-1; no clear D gene. The CDR3 length is 15 residues. Per the germline V gene, CDR1 is SGHAT and CDR2 is FQNNGV. With 0 bases removed from V and 0 bases from J, the gap between germline ends came to 6 bases. Here the CDR3 reads CASSLETSSYNEQFF. DNA of the CDR3: TGTGCCAGCAGCTTAGAAACGAGCTCCTACAATGAGCAGTTCTTC.

A remark on this clone: At one end, the junction sequence differs from germline, possibly due to a read error. V gene TRBV12-3 or TRBV12-4 combines with J gene TRBJ1-1; maybe TRBD1 (6 bases). The CDR3 length is 13 residues. CDR3 in amino acids: CSSSQITGSESFF. The DNA of the CDR3 is TGTTCCAGCAGCCAGATAACAGGGTCCGAATCTTTCTTT.

This clone has a count of ten or more. CDR3 sequence reads: CSPGQPTNYGYTF. The CDR3 region has the DNA TGCAGCCCGGGACAGCCAACTAACTATGGCTACACCTTC. The chain employs TRBV20-1 and TRBJ1-2, with 7 bases that match TRBD1. The germline CDR1 and CDR2 sequences are DFQATT and SNEGSKA (reference sequence). There are 13 residues in the CDR3.

This sequence joins TRBV20-1 and TRBJ2-3, with 10 bases fitting TRBD2. There are 17 residues in the CDR3. Per germline, CDR1 DFQATT and CDR2 SNEGSKA (reference sequence). Losses at the gene ends were 0 bases for V and 4 bases for J; bases not matched to a gene: 10. The CDR3 loop reads CSARDNSASGSPDTQYF. CDR3 nucleotides: TGCAGTGCTAGAGATAATTCGGCTAGCGGGAGTCCAGATACGCAGTATTTT.